These 3 T cell receptor beta chains were sequenced from one sample in a study of cytomegalovirus exposure and HLA in healthy donors. The PCR ran on 60 Vbeta and 13 Jbeta primers. Measured with immunoSEQ multiplex PCR; TCRdb has only the in-frame clones, and not every one. The repertoire has 95,000 to 100,000 clones, approximately 76% of them found once; the top ten carry 3.5% to 5%. The sequenced sample consisted of PBMCs. These receptors came from a man between 35 and 55 years old in good health and CMV-seronegative.

V usage is TRBV7-3 and J usage is TRBJ2-1; possibly TRBD2 for D (5 bases). Trimming pared 2 bases from V and 6 bases from J, leaving 14 bases between. From germline, CDR1 is SGHTA and CDR2 FQGTGA. This CDR3 has 15 amino acids. CDR3 sequence (DNA): TGTGCCAGCAGCTTAGAATGGGCTAGCCCCAATGAGCAGTTCTTC. Amino acid sequence: CASSLEWASPNEQFF.

This clone turned up a few times. This chain links TRBV19 with TRBJ1-5; the match to TRBD1 covers 7 bases. V shed 10 bases and J 6 bases; nucleotides not matched to a gene: 9. The length of the CDR3 is 13 residues. Germline lookup yields CDR1 LNHDA and CDR2 SQIVND (reference sequence). This CDR3 reads CATEDRAGQPQHF. The CDR3 coding sequence is TGTGCCACCGAAGACAGGGCGGGTCAGCCCCAGCATTTT.

CDR3 sequence reads: CAWNRRGGPDTQYF. DNA for the CDR3: TGTGCCTGGAACCGGCGGGGGGGTCCAGATACGCAGTATTTT. V usage is TRBV30 and J usage is TRBJ2-3, with TRBD2 matching over 9 bases. The CDR3 extends over 14 amino acids. With V trimmed by 4 bases and J by 4 bases, 6 bases remained unmatched. Germline loops: CDR1 GTSNPN, CDR2 SVGIG (reference sequence).